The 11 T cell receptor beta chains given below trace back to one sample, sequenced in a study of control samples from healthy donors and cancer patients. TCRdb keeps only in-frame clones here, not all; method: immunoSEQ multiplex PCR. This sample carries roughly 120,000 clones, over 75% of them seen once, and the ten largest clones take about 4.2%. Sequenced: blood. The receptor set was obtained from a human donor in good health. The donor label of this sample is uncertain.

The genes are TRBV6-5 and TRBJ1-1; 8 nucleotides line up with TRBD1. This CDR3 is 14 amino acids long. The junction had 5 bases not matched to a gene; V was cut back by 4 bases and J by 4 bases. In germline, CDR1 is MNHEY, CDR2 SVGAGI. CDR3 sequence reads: CASSSQGAVTEAFF. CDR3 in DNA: TGTGCCAGCAGTTCCCAGGGGGCTGTCACTGAAGCTTTCTTT.

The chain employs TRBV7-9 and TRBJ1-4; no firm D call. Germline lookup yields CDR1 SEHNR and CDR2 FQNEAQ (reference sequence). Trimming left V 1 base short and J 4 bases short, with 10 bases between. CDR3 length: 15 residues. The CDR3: CASSLDGQINEKLFF. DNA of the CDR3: TGTGCCAGCAGCTTAGACGGGCAGATTAATGAAAAACTGTTTTTT.

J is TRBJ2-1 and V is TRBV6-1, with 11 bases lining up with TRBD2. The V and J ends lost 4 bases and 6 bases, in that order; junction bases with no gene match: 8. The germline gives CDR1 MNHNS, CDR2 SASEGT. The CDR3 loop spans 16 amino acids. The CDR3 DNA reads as TGTGCCAGCAGTGGACGTACTAGCGGGGGTACCAATGAGCAGTTCTTC. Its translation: CASSGRTSGGTNEQFF.

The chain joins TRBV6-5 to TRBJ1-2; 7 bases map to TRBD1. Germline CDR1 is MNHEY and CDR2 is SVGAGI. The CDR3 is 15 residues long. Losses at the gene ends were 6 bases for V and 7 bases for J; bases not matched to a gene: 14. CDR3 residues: CASRHSRQGRSGYTF. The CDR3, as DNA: TGTGCCAGCAGGCACTCTCGACAGGGCAGAAGTGGCTACACCTTC.

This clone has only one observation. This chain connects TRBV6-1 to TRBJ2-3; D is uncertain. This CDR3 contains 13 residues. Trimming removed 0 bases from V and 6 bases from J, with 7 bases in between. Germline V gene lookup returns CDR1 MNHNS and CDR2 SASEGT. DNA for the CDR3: TGTGCCAGCAGTGAAGCGCTTCCCGATACGCAGTATTTT. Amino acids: CASSEALPDTQYF.

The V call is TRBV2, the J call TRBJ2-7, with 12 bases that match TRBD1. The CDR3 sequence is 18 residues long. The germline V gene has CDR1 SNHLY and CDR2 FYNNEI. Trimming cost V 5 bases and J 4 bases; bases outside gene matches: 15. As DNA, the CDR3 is TGTGCCAGCAGTCCTCCAACGACCCCGGGACAGGGGGCGTACGAGCAGTACTTC. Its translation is CASSPPTTPGQGAYEQYF.

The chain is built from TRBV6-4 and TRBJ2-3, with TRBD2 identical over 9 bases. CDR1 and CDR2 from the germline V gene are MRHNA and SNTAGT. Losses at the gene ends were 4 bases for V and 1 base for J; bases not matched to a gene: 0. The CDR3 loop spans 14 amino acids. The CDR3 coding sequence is TGTGCCAGCAGTGCTAGCGGGGGCACAGATACGCAGTATTTT. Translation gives CASSASGGTDTQYF.

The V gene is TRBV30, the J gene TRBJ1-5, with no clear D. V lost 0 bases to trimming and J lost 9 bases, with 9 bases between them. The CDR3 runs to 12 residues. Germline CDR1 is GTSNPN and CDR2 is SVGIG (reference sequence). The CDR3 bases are TGTGCCTGGAGTGTTAATTCAGGGCCCCAGCATTTT. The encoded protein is CAWSVNSGPQHF.

The CDR3 bases are TGTGCCAGCAGCCCAGTGCCCACTCGAGCGGAGACCCAGTACTTC. The encoded protein is CASSPVPTRAETQYF. The chain employs TRBV11-2 and TRBJ2-5; no clear D gene. This CDR3 has 15 amino acids. The germline gives CDR1 SGHAT, CDR2 FQNNGV. V was shortened by 5 bases and J by 5 bases, with 18 bases between the two germline ends.

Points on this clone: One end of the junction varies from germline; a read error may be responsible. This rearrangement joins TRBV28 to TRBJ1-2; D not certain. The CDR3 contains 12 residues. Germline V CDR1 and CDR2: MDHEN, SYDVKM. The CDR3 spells CASGGPNYGYTF. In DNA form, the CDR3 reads TGTGCCAGCGGTGGACCTAATTATGGCTACACCTTC.

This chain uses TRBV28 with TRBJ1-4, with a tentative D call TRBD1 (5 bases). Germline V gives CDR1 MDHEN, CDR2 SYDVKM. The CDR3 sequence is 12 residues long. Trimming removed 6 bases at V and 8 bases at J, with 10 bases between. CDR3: CASSGGGEKLFF. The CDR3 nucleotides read TGTGCCAGCAGCGGCGGGGGGGAAAAACTGTTTTTT.